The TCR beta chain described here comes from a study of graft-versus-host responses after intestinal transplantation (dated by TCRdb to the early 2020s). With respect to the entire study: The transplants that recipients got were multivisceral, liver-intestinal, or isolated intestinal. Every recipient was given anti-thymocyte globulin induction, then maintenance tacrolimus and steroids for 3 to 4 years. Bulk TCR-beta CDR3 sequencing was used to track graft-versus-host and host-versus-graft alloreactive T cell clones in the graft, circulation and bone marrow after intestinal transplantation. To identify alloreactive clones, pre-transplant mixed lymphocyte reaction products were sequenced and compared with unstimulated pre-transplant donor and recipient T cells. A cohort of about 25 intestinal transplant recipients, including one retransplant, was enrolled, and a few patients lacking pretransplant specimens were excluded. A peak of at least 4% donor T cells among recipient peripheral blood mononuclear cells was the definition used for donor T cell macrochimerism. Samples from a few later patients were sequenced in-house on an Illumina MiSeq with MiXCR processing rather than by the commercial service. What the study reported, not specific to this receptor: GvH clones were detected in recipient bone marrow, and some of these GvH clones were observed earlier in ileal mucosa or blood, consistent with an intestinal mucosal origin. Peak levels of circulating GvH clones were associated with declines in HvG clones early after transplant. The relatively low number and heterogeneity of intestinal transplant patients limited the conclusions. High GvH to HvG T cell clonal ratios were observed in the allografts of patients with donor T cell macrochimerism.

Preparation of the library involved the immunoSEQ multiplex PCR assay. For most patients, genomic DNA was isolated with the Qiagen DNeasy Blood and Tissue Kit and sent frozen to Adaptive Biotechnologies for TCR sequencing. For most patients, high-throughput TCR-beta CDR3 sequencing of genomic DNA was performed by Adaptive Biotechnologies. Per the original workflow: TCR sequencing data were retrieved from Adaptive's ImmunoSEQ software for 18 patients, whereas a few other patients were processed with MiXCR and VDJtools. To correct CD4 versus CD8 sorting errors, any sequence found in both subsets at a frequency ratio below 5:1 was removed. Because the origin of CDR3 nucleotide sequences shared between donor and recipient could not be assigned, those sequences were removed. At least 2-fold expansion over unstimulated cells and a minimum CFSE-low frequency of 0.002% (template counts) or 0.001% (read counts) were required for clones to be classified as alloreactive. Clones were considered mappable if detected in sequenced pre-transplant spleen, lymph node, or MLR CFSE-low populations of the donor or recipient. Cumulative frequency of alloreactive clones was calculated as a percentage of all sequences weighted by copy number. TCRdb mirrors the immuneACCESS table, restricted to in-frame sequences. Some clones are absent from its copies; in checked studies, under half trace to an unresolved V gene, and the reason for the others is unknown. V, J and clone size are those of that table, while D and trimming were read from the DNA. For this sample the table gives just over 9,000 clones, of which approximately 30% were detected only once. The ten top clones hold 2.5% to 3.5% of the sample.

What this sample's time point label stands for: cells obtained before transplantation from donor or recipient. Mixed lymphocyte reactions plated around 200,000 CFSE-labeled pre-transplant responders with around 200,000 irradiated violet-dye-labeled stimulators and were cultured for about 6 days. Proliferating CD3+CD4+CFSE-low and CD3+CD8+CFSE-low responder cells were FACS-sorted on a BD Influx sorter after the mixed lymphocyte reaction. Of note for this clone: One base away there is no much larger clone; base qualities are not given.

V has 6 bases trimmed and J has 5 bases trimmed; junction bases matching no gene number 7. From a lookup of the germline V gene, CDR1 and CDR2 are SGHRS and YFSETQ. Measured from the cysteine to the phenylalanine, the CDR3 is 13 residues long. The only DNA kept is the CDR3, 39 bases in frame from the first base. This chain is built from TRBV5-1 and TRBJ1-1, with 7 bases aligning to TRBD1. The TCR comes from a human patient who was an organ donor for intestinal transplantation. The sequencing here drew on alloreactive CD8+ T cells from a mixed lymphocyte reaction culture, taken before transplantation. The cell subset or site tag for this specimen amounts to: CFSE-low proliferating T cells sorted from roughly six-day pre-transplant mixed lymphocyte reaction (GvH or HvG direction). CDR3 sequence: CASTTGDTTEAFF. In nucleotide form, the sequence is TGCGCCAGCACTACAGGGGATACAACTGAAGCTTTCTTT.